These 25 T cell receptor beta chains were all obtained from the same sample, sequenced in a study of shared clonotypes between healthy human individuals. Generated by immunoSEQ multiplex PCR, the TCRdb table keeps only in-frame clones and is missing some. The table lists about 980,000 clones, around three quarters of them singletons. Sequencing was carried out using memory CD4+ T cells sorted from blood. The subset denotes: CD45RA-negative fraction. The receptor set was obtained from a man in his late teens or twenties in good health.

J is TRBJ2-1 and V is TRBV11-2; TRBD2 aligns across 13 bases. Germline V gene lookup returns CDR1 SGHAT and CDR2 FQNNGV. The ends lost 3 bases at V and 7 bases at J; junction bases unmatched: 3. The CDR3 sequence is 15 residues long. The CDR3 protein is CASSFVLAGGNEQFF. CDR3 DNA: TGTGCCAGCAGCTTTGTACTAGCGGGAGGGAATGAGCAGTTCTTC.

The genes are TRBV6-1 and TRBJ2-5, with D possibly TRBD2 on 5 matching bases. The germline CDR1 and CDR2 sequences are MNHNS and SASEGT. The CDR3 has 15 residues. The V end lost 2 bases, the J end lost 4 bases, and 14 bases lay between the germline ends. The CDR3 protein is CASSEISSGRETQYF. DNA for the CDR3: TGTGCCAGCAGTGAAATCTCTTCGGGGAGAGAGACCCAGTACTTC.

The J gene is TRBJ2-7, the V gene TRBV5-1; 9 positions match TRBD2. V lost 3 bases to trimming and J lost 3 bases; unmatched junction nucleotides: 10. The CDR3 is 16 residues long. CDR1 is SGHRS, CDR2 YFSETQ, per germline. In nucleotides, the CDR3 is TGCGCCAGCAGCTCCGGAGGGCGGGGGGGCCTCTACGAGCAGTACTTC. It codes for CASSSGGRGGLYEQYF.

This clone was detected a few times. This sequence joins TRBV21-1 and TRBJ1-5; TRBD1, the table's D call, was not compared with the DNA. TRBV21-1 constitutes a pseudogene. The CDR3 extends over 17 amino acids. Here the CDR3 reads CASSPLGASSRFQPQHF. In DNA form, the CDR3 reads TGTGCCAGCAGCCCCTTAGGGGCCTCATCTCGTTTCCAGCCCCAGCATTTT.

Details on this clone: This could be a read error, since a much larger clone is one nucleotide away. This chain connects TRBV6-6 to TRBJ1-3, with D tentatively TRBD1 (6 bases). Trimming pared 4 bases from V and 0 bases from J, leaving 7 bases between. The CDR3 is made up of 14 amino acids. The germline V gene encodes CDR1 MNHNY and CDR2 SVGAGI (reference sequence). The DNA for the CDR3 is TGTGCCAGCAGTTTGGACAGCTCTGGAAACACCATATATTTT. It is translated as CASSLDSSGNTIYF.

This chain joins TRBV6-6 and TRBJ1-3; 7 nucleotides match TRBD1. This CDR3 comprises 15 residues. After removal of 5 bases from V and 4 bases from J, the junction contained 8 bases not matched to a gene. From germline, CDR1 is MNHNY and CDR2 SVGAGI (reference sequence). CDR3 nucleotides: TGTGCCAGCAGTCAGTATGACAGGGTGGGAAACACCATATATTTT. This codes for CASSQYDRVGNTIYF.

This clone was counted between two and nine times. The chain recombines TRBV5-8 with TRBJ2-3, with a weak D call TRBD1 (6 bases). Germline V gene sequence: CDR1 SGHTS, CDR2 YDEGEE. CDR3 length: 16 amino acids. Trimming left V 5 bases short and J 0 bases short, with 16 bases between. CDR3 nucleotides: TGTGCCAGCAGGAGGGAACAGGGAATCAGCACAGATACGCAGTATTTT. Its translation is CASRREQGISTDTQYF.

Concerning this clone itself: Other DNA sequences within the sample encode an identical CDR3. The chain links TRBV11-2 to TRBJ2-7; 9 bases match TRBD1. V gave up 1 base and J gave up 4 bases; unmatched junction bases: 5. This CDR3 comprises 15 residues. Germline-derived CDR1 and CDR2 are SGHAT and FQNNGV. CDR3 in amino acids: CASSLGDRETYEQYF. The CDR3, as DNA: TGTGCCAGCAGCTTAGGGGACAGGGAAACGTACGAGCAGTACTTC.

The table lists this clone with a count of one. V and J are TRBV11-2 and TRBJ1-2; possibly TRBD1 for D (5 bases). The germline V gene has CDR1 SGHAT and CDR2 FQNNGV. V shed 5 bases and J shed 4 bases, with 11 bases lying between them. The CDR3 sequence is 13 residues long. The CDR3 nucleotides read TGTGCCAGCAGCCCCAGGGAGGCCTATGGCTACACCTTC. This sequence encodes CASSPREAYGYTF. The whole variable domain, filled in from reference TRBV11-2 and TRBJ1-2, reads EAGVAQSPRYKIIEKRQSVAFWCNPISGHATLYWYQQILGQGPKLLIQFQNNGVVDDSQLPKDRFSAERLKGVDSTLKIQPAKLEDSAVYLCASSPREAYGYTFGSGTRLTVV.

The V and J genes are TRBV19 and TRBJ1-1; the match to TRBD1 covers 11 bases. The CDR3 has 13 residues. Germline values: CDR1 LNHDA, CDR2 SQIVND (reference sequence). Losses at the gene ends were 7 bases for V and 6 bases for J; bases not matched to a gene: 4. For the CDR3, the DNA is TGTGCCAGTACCGGACAGGGGGCCTCTGAAGCTTTCTTT. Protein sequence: CASTGQGASEAFF. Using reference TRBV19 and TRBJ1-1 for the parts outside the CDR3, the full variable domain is DGGITQSPKYLFRKEGQNVTLSCEQNLNHDAMYWYRQDPGQGLRLIYYSQIVNDFQKGDIAEGYSVSREKKESFPLTVTSAQKNPTAFYLCASTGQGASEAFFGQGTRLTVV.

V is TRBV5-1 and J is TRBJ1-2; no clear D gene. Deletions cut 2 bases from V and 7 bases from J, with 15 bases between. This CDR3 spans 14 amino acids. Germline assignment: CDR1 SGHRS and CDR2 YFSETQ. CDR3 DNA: TGCGCCAGCAGCTTTAATGGTTGGCGAAGTGGCTACACCTTC. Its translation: CASSFNGWRSGYTF.

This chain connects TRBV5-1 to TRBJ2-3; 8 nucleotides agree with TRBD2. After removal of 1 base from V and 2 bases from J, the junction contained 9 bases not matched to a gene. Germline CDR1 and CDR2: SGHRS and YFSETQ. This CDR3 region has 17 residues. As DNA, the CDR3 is TGCGCCAGCAGCTTGAACCCTTCGGGGGGGGTCACAGATACGCAGTATTTT. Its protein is CASSLNPSGGVTDTQYF. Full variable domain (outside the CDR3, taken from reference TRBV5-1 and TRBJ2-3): KAGVTQTPRYLIKTRGQQVTLSCSPISGHRSVSWYQQTPGQGLQFLFEYFSETQRNKGNFPGRFSGRQFSNSRSEMNVSTLELGDSALYLCASSLNPSGGVTDTQYFGPGTRLTVL.

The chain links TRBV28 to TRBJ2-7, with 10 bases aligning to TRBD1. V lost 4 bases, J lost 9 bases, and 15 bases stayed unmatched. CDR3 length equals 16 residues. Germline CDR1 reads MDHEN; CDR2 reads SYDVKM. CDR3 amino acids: CASSSPRGQGGRVQYF. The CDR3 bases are TGTGCCAGCAGTTCCCCCAGAGGACAGGGGGGACGAGTGCAGTACTTC. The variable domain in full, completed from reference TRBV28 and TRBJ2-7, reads DVKVTQSSRYLVKRTGEKVFLECVQDMDHENMFWYRQDPGLGLRLIYFSYDVKMKEKGDIPEGYSVSREKKERFSLILESASTNQTSMYLCASSSPRGQGGRVQYFGPGTRLTVT.

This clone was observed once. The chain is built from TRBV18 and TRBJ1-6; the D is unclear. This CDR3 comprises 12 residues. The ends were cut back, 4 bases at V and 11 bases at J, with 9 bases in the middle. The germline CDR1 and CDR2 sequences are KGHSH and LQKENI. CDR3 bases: TGTGCCAGCTCACTAAACCAGGCACCCCTCCACTTT. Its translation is CASSLNQAPLHF.

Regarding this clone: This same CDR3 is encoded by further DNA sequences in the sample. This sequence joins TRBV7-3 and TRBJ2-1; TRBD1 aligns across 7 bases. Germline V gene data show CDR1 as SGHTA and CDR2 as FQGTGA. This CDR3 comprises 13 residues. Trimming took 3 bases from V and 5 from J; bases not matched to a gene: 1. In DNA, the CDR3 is TGTGCCAGCAGCTTGGGACAGAACAATGAGCAGTTCTTC. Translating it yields CASSLGQNNEQFF.

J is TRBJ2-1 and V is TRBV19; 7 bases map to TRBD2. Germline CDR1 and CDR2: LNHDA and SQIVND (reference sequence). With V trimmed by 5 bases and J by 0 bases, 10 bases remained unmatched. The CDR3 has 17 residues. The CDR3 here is CASSERETFSSYNEQFF. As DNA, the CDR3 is TGTGCCAGTAGTGAGCGGGAAACCTTCAGCTCCTACAATGAGCAGTTCTTC.

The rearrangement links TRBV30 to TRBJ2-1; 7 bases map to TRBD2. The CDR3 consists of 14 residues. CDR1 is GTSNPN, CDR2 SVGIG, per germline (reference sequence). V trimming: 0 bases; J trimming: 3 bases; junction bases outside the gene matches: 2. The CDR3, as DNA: TGTGCCTGGAGTGTCGGGGGGTACTACAATGAGCAGTTCTTC. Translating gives CAWSVGGYYNEQFF. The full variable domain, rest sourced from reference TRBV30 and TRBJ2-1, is SQTIHQWPATLVQPVGSPLSLECTVEGTSNPNLYWYRQAAGRGLQLLFYSVGIGQISSEVPQNLSASRPQDRQFILSSKKLLLSDSGFYLCAWSVGGYYNEQFFGPGTRLTVL.

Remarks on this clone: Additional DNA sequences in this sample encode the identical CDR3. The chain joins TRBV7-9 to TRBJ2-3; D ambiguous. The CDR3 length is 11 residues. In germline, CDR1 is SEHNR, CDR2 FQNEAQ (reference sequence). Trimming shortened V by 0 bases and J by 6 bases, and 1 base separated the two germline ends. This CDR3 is CASSLADTQYF. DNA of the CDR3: TGTGCCAGCAGCTTAGCGGATACGCAGTATTTT.

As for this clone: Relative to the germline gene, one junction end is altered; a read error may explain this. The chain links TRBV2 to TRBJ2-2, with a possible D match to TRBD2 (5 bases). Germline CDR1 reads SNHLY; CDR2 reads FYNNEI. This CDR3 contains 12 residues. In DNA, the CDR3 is TGTGCCAGCAGTGACACCGCCGGGGAGCCGTTTTTT. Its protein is CASSDTAGEPFF.

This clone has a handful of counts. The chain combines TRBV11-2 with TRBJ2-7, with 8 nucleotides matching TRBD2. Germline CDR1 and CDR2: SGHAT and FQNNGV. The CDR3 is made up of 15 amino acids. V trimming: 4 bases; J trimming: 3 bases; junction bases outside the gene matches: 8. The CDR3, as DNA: TGTGCCAGCAGCTCATCGCGGCTAGCGGGCTACGAGCAGTACTTC. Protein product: CASSSSRLAGYEQYF.

CDR3 sequence (DNA): TGCGCCAGCATGAAGGTGCAAGGACATGAGCAGTTCTTC. This encodes CASMKVQGHEQFF. The V gene is TRBV5-1, the J gene TRBJ2-1, with D unclear. Germline-derived CDR1 and CDR2 are SGHRS and YFSETQ. The V gene lost 6 bases and the J gene lost 8 bases, with 15 bases spanning the gap. The CDR3 covers 13 residues.

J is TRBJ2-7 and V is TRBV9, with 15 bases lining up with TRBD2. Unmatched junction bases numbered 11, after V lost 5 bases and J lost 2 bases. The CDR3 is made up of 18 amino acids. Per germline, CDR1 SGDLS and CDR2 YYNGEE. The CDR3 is CASSEGLAGGTSPYEQYF. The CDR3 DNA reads TGTGCCAGCAGTGAGGGACTAGCGGGAGGTACCTCCCCCTACGAGCAGTACTTC. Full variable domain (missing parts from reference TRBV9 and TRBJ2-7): DSGVTQTPKHLITATGQRVTLRCSPRSGDLSVYWYQQSLDQGLQFLIQYYNGEERAKGNILERFSAQQFPDLHSELNLSSLELGDSALYFCASSEGLAGGTSPYEQYFGPGTRLTVT.

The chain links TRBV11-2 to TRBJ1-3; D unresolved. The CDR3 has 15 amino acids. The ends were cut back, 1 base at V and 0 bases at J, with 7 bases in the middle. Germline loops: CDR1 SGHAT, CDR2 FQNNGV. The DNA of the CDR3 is TGTGCCAGCAGCTTAGGGATCGACTCTGGAAACACCATATATTTT. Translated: CASSLGIDSGNTIYF.

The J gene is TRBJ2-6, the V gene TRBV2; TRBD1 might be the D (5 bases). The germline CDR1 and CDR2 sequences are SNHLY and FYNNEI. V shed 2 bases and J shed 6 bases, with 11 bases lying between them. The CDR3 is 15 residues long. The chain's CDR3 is CASSEQGVTANVLTF. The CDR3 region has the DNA TGTGCCAGCAGTGAACAAGGGGTGACGGCCAACGTCCTGACTTTC.

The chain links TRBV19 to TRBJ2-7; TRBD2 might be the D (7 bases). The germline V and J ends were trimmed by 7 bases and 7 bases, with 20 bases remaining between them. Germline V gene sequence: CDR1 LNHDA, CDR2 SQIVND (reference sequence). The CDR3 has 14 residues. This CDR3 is CASTLDGGRGEQYF. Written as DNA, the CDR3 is TGTGCCAGTACCCTCGACGGGGGGCGCGGTGAGCAGTACTTC.